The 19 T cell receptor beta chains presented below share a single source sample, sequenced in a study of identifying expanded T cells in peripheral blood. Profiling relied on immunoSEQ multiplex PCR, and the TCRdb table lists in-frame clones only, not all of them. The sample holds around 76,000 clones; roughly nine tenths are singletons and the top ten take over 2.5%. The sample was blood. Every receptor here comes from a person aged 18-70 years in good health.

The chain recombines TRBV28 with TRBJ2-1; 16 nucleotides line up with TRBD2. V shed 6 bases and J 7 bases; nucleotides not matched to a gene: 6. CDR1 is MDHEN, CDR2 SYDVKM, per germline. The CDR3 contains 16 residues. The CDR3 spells CASRGTSGGVLNEQFF. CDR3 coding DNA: TGTGCCAGCAGGGGGACTAGCGGGGGGGTTTTAAATGAGCAGTTCTTC.

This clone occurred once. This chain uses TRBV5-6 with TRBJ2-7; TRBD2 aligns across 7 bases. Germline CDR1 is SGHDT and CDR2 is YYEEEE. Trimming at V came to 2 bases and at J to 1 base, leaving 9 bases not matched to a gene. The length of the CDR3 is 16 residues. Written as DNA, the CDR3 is TGTGCCAGCAGCTTCTCCAGACTAGCCGATTCCTACGAGCAGTACTTC. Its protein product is CASSFSRLADSYEQYF. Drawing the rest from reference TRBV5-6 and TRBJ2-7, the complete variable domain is DAGVTQSPTHLIKTRGQQVTLRCSPKSGHDTVSWYQQALGQGPQFIFQYYEEEERQRGNFPDRFSGHQFPNYSSELNVNALLLGDSALYLCASSFSRLADSYEQYFGPGTRLTVT.

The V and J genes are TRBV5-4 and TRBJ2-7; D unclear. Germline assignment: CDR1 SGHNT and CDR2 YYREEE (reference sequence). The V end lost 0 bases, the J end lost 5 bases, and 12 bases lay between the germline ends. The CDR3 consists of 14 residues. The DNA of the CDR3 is TGTGCCAGCAGCTTGGCCCCGTTCTTGGACGAGCAGTACTTC. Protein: CASSLAPFLDEQYF.

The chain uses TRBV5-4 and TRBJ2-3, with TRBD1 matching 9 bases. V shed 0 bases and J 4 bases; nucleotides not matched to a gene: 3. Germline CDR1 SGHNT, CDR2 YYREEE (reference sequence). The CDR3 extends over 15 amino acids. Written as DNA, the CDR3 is TGTGCCAGCAGCTTGGACAGGGGGCGGGCAGATACGCAGTATTTT. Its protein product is CASSLDRGRADTQYF. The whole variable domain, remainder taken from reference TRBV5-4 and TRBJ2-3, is ETGVTQSPTHLIKTRGQQVTLRCSSQSGHNTVSWYQQALGQGPQFIFQYYREEENGRGNFPPRFSGLQFPNYSSELNVNALELDDSALYLCASSLDRGRADTQYFGPGTRLTVL.

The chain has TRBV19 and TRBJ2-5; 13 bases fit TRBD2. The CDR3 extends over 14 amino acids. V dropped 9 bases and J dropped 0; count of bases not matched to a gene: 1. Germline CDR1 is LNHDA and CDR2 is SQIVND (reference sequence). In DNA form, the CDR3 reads TGTGCCAGCGGACTAGCGGGGGACCAAGAGACCCAGTACTTC. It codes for CASGLAGDQETQYF.

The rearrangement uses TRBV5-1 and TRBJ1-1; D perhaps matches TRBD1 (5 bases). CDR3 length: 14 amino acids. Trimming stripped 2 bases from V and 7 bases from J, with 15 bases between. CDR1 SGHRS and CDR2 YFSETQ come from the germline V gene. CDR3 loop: CASSFAGLGVEAFF. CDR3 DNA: TGCGCCAGCAGCTTCGCGGGGCTAGGAGTTGAAGCTTTCTTT.

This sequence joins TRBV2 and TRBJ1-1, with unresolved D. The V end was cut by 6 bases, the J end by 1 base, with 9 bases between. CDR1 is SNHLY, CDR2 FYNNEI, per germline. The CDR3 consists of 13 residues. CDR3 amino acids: CASREQRNTEAFF. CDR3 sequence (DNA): TGTGCCAGCAGAGAACAGAGGAACACTGAAGCTTTCTTT.

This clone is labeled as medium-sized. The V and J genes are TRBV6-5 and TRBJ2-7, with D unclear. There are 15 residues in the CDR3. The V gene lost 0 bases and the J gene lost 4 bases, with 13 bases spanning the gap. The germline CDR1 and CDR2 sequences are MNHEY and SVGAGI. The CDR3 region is CASSYSITESYEQYF. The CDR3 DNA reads TGTGCCAGCAGTTACTCGATCACGGAAAGTTACGAGCAGTACTTC.

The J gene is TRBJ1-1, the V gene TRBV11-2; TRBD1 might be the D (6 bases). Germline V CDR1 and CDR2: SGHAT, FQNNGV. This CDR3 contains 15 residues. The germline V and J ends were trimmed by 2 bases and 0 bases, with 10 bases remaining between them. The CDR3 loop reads CASSLRGHLNTEAFF. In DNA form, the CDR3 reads TGTGCCAGCAGCTTAAGGGGACACCTGAACACTGAAGCTTTCTTT.

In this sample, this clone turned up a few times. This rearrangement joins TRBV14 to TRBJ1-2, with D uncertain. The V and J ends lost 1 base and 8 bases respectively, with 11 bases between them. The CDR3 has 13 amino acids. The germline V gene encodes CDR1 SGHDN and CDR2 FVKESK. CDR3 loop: CASSQGALQGYTF. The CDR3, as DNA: TGTGCCAGCAGCCAAGGGGCACTCCAAGGCTACACCTTC.

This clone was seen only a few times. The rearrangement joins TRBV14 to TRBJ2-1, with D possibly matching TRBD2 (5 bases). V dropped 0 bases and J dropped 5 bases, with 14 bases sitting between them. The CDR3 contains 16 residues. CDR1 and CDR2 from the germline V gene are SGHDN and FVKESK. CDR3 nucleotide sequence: TGTGCCAGCAGCCAAGAAGGAAGGATAGCGAACAATGAGCAGTTCTTC. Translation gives CASSQEGRIANNEQFF.

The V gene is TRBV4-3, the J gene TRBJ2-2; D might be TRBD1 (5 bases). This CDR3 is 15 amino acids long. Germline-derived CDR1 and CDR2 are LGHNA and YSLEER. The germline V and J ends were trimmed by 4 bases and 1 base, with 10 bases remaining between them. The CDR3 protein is CASSLTQVNTGELFF. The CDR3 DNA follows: TGCGCCAGCAGCCTCACACAGGTGAACACCGGGGAGCTGTTTTTT.

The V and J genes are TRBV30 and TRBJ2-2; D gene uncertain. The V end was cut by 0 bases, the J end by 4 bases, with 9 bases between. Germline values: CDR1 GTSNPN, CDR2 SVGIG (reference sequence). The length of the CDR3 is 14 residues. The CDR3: CAWSVERITGELFF. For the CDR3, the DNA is TGTGCCTGGAGTGTTGAGAGGATCACCGGGGAGCTGTTTTTT.

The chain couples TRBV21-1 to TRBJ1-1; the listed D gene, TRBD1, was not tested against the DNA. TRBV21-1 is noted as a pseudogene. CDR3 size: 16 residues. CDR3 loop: CASSKNGDTKNTEAFF. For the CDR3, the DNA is TGTGCCAGCAGCAAAAATGGCGACACGAAGAACACTGAAGCTTTCTTT.

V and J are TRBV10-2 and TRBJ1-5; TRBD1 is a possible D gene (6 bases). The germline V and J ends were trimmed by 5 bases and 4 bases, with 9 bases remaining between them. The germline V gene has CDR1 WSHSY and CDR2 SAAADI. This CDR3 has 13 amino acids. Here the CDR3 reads CASSSGANQPQHF. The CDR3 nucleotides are TGCGCCAGCAGTTCAGGGGCAAATCAGCCCCAGCATTTT.

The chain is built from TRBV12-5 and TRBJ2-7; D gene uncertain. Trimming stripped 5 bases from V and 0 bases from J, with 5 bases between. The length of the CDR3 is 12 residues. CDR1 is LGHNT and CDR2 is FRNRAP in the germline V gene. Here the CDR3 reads CASGPNSYEQYF. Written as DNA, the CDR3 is TGTGCTAGTGGTCCGAACTCCTACGAGCAGTACTTC.

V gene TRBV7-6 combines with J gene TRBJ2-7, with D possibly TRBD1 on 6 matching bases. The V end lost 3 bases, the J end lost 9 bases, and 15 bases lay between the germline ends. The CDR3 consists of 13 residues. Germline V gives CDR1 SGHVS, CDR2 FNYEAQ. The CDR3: CASSLGHPTAQYF. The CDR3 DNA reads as TGTGCCAGCAGCTTGGGACACCCGACGGCGCAGTACTTC.

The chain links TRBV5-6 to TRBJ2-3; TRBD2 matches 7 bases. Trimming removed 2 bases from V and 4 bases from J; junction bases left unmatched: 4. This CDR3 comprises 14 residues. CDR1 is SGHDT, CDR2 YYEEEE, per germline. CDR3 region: CASSFGGSADTQYF. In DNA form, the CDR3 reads TGTGCCAGCAGCTTCGGCGGGAGCGCAGATACGCAGTATTTT.

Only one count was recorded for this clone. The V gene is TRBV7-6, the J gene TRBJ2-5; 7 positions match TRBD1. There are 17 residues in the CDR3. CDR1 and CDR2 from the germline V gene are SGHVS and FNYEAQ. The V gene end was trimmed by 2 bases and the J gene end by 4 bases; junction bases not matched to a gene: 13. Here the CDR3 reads CASSLPLTGPGIETQYF. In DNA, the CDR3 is TGTGCCAGCAGCTTACCCCTGACAGGGCCGGGTATAGAGACCCAGTACTTC.